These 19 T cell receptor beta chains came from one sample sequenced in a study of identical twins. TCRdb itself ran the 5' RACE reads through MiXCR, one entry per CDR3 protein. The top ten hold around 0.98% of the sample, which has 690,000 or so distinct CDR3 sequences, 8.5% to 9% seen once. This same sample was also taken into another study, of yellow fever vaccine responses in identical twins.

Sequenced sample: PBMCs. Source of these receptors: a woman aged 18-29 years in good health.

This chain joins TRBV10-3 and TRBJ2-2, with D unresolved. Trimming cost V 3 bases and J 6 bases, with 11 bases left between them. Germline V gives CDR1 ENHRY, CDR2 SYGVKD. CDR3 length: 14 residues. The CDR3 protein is CAISENKQAGELFF. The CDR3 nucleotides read TGTGCCATCAGTGAAAATAAGCAGGCCGGGGAGCTGTTTTTT.

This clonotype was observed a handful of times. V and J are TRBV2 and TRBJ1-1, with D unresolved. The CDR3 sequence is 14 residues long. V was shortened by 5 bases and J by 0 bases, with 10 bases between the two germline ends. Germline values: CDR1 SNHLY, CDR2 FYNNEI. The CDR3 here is CASSWTNMNTEAFF. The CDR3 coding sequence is TGTGCCAGCAGTTGGACGAACATGAACACTGAAGCTTTCTTT.

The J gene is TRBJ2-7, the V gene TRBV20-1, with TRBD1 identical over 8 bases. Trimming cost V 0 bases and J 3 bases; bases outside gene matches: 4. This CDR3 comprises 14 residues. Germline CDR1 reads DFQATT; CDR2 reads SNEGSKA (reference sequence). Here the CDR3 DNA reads TGCAGTGCTAGAGATGGGACAGGATACTACGAGCAGTACTTC. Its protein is CSARDGTGYYEQYF.

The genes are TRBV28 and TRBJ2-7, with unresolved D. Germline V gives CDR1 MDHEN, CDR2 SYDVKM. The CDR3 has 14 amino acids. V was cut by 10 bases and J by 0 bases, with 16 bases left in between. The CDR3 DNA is TGTGCCACCTCGGGCGCACTAAACTCCTACGAGCAGTACTTC. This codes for CATSGALNSYEQYF. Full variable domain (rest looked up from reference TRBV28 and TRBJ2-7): DVKVTQSSRYLVKRTGEKVFLECVQDMDHENMFWYRQDPGLGLRLIYFSYDVKMKEKGDIPEGYSVSREKKERFSLILESASTNQTSMYLCATSGALNSYEQYFGPGTRLTVT.

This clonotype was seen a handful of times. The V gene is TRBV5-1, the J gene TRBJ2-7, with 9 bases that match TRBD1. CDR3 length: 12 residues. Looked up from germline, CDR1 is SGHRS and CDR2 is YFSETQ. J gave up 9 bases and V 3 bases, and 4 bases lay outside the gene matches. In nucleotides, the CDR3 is TGCGCCAGCAGCTCGACAGGGGGATCGCAGTACTTC. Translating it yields CASSSTGGSQYF.

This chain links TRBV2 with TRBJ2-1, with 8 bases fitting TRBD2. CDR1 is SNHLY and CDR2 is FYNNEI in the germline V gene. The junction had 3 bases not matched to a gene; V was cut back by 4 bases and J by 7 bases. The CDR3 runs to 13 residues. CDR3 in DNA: TGTGCCAGCAGTGTGCAGCGGGAGAATGAGCAGTTCTTC. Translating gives CASSVQRENEQFF.

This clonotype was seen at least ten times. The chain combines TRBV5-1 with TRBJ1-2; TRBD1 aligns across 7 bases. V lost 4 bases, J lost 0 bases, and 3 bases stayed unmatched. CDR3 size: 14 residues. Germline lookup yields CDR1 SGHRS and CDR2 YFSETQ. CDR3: CASSTGQTNYGYTF. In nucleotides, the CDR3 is TGCGCCAGCAGCACGGGACAGACTAACTATGGCTACACCTTC.

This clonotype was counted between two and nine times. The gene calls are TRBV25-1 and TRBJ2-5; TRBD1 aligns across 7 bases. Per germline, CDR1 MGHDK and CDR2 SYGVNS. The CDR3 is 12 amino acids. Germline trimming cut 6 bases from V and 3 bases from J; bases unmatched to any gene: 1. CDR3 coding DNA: TGTGCCAGCAGACAGGGGAAAGAGACCCAGTACTTC. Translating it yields CASRQGKETQYF.

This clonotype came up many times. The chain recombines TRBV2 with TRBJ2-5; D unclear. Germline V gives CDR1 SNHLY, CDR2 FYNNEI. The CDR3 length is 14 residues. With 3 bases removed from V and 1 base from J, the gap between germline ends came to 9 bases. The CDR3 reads CASSDPRFQETQYF. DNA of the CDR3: TGTGCCAGCAGTGACCCCCGATTCCAAGAGACCCAGTACTTC. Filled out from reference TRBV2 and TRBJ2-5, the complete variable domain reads EPEVTQTPSHQVTQMGQEVILRCVPISNHLYFYWYRQILGQKVEFLVSFYNNEISEKSEIFDDQFSVERPDGSNFTLKIRSTKLEDSAMYFCASSDPRFQETQYFGPGTRLLVL.

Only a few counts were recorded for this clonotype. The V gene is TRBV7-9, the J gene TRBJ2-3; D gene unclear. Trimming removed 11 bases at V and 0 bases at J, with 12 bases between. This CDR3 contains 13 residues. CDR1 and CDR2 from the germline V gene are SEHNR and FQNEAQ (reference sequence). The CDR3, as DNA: TGTGCCGGCCAAAAGGCTAGCACAGATACGCAGTATTTT. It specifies CAGQKASTDTQYF. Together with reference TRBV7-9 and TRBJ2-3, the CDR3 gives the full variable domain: DTGVSQNPRHKITKRGQNVTFRCDPISEHNRLYWYRQTLGQGPEFLTYFQNEAQLEKSRLLSDRFSAERPKGSFSTLEIQRTEQGDSAMYLCAGQKASTDTQYFGPGTRLTVL.

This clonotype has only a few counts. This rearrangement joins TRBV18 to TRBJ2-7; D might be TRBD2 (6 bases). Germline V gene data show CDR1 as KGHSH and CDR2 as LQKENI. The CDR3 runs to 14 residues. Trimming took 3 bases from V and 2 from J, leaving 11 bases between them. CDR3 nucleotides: TGTGCCAGCTCACCCGGGACTCTCCCCTACGAGCAGTACTTC. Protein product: CASSPGTLPYEQYF.

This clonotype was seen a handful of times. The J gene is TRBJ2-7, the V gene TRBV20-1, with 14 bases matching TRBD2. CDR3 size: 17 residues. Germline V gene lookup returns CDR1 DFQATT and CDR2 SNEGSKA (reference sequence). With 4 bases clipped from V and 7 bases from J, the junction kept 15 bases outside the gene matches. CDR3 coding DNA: TGCAGTGCTATCGTAACGGGACTAGCGGGAGACTACGGAGAGCAGTACTTC. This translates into CSAIVTGLAGDYGEQYF.

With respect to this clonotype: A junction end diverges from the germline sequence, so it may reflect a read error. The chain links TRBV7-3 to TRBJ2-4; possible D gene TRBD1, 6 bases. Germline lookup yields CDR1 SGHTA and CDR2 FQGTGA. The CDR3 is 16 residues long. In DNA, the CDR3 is TGTGCCAGCAGCTTAATGGCAGGGGCGGGCAAAAGCATTCAGTACTTC. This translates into CASSLMAGAGKSIQYF.

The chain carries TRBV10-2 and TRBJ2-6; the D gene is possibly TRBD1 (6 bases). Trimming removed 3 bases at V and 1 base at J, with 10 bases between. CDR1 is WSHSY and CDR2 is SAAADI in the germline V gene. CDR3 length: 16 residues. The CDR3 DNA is TGCGCCAGCAGTGACAGGGGCGGGTCTGGGGCCAACGTCCTGACTTTC. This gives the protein CASSDRGGSGANVLTF.

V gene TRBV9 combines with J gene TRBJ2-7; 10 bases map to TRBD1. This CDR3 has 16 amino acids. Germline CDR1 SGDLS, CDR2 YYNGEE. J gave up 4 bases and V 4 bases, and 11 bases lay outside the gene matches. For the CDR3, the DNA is TGTGCCAGCAGCCCTCGTTCCGGACAGGGGGTTTACGAGCAGTACTTC. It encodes CASSPRSGQGVYEQYF.

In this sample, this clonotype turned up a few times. CDR3 sequence reads: CASSPRSSGGAVETQYF. CDR3 nucleotides: TGTGCCAGCAGCCCCCGGTCTAGCGGGGGGGCGGTCGAGACCCAGTACTTC. The rearrangement uses TRBV9 and TRBJ2-5; 12 bases fit TRBD2. This CDR3 comprises 17 residues. Germline values: CDR1 SGDLS, CDR2 YYNGEE. V was clipped by 4 bases and J by 5 bases; unmatched bases: 12. The full variable domain, completed using reference TRBV9 and TRBJ2-5, is DSGVTQTPKHLITATGQRVTLRCSPRSGDLSVYWYQQSLDQGLQFLIQYYNGEERAKGNILERFSAQQFPDLHSELNLSSLELGDSALYFCASSPRSSGGAVETQYFGPGTRLLVL.

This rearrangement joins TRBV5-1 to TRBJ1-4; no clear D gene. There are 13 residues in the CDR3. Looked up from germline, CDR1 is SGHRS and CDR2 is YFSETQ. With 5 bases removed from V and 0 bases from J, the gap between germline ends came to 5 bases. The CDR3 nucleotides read TGCGCCAGCAGTAAGGCAACTAATGAAAAACTGTTTTTT. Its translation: CASSKATNEKLFF.

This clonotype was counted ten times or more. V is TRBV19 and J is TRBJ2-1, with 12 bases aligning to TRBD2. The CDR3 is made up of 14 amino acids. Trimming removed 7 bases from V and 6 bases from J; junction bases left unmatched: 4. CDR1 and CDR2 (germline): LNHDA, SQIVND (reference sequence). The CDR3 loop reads CASIGLAGRNEQFF. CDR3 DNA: TGTGCCAGTATCGGACTAGCGGGGCGCAATGAGCAGTTCTTC.

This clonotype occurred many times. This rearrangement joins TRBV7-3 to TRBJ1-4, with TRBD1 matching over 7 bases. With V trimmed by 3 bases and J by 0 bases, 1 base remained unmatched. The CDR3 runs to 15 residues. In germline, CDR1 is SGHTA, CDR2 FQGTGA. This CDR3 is CASSFQGATNEKLFF. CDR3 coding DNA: TGTGCCAGCAGCTTCCAGGGGGCAACTAATGAAAAACTGTTTTTT.